The sequence of this T cell receptor beta chain was determined in a study of CD8+ T cells in alopecia areata. Study background: Treated patients' severity was scored by percentage of affected scalp area.

Treatment denoted: oral pan-JAK inhibitor, 5-10 mg twice daily. Peripheral blood and lesional scalp punch biopsies came from alopecia areata patients. This clone was found once. After isolation, RNA underwent reverse transcription to generate cDNA as the sequencing template. Libraries were prepared by immunoSEQ multiplex PCR; TCRdb keeps only in-frame clonotypes and omits some of them. The data hold about 190,000 clones, with around 60% observed a single time. Germline lookup yields CDR1 SNHLY and CDR2 FYNNEI. Trimming left V 3 bases short and J 4 bases short, with 11 bases between. The CDR3 loop spans 14 amino acids.

Sample: CD4+ T cells sorted from blood, taken at week 4, from a patient treated with tofacitinib. V usage is TRBV2 and J usage is TRBJ2-3; possible D gene TRBD2, 5 bases. The clonotype was recovered from a human donor with alopecia areata. CDR3 sequence (DNA): TGTGCCAGCAGTGATGGGCGGGCCCCAGATACGCAGTATTTT. This sequence encodes CASSDGRAPDTQYF.